This T cell receptor beta chain is drawn from a study of T cell responses to AZD1222 COVID-19 vaccine. Whole-study findings and limits: Rises in breadth and depth of Spike-specific TCRs came after two AZD1222 doses. Donors in the cohort were predominantly white British and more often female, and clonal diversity was possibly underestimated.

Deletions cut 4 bases from V and 1 base from J, with 7 bases between. The CDR3 consists of 14 residues. Germline V gene lookup returns CDR1 KGHDR and CDR2 SFDVKD. Assay used: immunoSEQ multiplex PCR; TCRdb lists only in-frame clones, some missing. The sample lists more than 85,000 clones; around nine tenths were seen once. Researchers grouped second doses given at about 4 or about 12 weeks into one pool. About this clone itself: Its target is not known.

The material was peripheral blood, obtained 28 days after the second AZD1222 dose. The rearrangement links TRBV24-1 to TRBJ1-5; D not certain. The receptor's source is an adult who received the AZD1222 COVID-19 vaccine. The CDR3 reads CATSELGSNQPQHF. The CDR3 nucleotides read TGTGCCACCAGTGAACTAGGGAGCAATCAGCCCCAGCATTTT.